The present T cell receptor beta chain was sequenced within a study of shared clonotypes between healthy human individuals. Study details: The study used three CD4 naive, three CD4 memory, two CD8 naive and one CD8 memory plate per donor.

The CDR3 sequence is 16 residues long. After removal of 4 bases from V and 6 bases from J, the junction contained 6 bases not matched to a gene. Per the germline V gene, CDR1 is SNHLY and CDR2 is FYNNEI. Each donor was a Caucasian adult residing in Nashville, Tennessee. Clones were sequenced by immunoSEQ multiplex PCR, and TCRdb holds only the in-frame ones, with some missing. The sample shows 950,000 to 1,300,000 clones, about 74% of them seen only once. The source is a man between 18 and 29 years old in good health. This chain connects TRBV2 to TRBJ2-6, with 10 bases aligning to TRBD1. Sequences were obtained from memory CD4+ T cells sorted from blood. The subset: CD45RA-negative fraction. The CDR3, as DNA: TGTGCCAGCAGTGGGGGGGACAGGGGTACGGCCAACGTCCTGACTTTC. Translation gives CASSGGDRGTANVLTF.